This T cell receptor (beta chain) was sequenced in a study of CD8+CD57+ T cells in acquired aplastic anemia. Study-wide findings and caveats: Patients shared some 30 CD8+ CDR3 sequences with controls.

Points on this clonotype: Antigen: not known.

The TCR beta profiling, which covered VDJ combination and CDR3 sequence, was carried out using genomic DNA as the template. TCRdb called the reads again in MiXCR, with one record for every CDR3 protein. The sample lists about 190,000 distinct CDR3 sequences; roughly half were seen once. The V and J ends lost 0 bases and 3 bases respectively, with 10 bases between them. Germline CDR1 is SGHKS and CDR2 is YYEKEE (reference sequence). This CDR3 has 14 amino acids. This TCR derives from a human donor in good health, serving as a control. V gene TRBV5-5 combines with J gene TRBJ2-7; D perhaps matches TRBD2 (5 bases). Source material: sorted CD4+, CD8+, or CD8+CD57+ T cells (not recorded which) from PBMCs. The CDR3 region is CASSLEPRGYEQYF. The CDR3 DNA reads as TGTGCCAGCAGCTTGGAGCCACGGGGCTACGAGCAGTACTTC. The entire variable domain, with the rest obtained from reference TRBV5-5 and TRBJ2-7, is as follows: DAGVTQSPTHLIKTRGQQVTLRCSPISGHKSVSWYQQVLGQGPQFIFQYYEKEERGRGNFPDRFSARQFPNYSSELNVNALLLGDSALYLCASSLEPRGYEQYFGPGTRLTVT.